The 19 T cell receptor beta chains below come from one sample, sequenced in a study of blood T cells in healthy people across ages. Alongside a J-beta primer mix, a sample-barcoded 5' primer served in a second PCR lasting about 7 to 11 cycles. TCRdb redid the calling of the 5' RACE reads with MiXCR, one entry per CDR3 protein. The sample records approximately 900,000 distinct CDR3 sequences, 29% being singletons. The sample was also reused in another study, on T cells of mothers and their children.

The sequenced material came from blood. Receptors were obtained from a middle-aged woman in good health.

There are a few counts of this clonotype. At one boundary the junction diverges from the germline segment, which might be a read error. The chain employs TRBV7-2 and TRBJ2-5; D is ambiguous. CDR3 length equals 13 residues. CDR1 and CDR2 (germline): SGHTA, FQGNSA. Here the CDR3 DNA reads TGTGCCAGCAGCTTAGGGTTTCAGGAGACCCGGTACTTC. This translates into CASSLGFQETRYF.

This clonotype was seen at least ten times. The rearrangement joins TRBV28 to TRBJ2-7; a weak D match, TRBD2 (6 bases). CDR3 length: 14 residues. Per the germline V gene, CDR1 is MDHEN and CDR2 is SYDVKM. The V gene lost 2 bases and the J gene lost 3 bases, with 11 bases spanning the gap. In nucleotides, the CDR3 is TGTGCCAGCAGTTTAGGAGGGGAACTCTACGAGCAGTACTTC. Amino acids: CASSLGGELYEQYF.

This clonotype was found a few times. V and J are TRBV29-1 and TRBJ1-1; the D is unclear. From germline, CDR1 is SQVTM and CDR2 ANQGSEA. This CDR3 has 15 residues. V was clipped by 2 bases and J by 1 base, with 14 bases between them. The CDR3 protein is CSVESRLTPNTEAFF. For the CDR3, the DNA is TGCAGCGTTGAAAGCCGTTTAACTCCGAACACTGAAGCTTTCTTT.

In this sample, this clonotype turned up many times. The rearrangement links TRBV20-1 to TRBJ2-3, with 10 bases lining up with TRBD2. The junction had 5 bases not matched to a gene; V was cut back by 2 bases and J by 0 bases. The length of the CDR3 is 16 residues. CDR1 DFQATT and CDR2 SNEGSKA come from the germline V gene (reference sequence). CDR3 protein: CSARRPLAGSTDTQYF. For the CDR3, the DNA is TGCAGTGCTAGACGCCCACTAGCGGGGAGCACAGATACGCAGTATTTT.

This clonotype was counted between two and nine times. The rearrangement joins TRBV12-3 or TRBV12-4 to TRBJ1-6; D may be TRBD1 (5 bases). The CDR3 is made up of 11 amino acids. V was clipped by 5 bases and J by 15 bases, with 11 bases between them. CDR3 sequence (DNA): TGTGCCAGCAGTCGAGGGGACTACCTCCACTTT. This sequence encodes CASSRGDYLHF.

CDR3 in DNA: TGTGCCAGCAGTTGGACCGGGGGGGACAATGAGCAGTTCTTC. Protein: CASSWTGGDNEQFF. The chain is built from TRBV12-3 or TRBV12-4 and TRBJ2-1; 8 bases agree with TRBD2. CDR3 length equals 14 residues. V shed 4 bases, J shed 5 bases, and the junction held 4 bases outside the gene matches.

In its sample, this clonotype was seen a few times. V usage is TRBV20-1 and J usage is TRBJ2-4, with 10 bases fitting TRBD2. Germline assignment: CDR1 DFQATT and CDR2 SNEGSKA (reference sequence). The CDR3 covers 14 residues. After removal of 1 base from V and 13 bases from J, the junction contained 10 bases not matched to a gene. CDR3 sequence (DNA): TGCAGTGCTAGAGCGCTAGCGGGAGTACGGGAGCAGTACTTC. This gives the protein CSARALAGVREQYF.

In nucleotides, the CDR3 is TGTGCCAGCAGCCCCTCGGGGACACACCCCTACGAGCAGTACTTC. It is translated as CASSPSGTHPYEQYF. This chain links TRBV9 with TRBJ2-7; TRBD1 might be the D (6 bases). Germline CDR1 SGDLS, CDR2 YYNGEE. The CDR3 length is 15 residues. V was clipped by 4 bases and J by 2 bases, with 16 bases between them.

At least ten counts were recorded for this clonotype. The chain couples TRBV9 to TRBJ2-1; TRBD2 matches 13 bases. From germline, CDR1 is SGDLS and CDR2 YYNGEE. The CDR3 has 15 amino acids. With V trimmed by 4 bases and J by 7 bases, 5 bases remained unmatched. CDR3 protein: CASSSSGLAGNEQFF. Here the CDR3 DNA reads TGTGCCAGCAGCAGCTCGGGACTAGCGGGGAATGAGCAGTTCTTC.

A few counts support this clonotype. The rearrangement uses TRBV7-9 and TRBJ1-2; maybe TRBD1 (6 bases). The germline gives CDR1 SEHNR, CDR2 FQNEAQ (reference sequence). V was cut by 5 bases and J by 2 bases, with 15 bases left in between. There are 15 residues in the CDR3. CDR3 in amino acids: CASSPGTTSNYGYTF. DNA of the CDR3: TGTGCCAGCAGCCCCGGGACAACAAGCAACTATGGCTACACCTTC.

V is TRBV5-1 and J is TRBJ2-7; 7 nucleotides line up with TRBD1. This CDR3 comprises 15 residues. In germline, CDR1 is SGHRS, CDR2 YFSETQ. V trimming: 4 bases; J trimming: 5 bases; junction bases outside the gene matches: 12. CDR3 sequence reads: CASSLALGGIHEQYF. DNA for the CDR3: TGCGCCAGCAGCCTCGCATTAGGGGGCATCCACGAGCAGTACTTC.

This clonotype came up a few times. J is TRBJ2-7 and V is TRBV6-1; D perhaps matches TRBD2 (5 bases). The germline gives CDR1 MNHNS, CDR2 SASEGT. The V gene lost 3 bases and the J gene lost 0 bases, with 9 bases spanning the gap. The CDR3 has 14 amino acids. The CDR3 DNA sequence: TGTGCCAGCAGTGACCCGGGATACTCCTACGAGCAGTACTTC. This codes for CASSDPGYSYEQYF.

The CDR3 is CASSLSGDLGYTF. CDR3 nucleotide sequence: TGTGCCAGCAGTTTATCGGGGGATCTTGGCTACACCTTC. The J gene is TRBJ1-2, the V gene TRBV28; D perhaps matches TRBD1 (5 bases). Germline V CDR1 and CDR2: MDHEN, SYDVKM. There are 13 residues in the CDR3. Trimming shortened V by 1 base and J by 7 bases, and 10 bases separated the two germline ends.

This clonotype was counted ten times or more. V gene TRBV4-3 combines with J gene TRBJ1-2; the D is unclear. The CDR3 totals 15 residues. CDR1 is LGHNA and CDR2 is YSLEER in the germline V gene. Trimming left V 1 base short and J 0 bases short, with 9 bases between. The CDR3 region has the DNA TGCGCCAGCAGCCAAGTCCGGGCAGCTAACTATGGCTACACCTTC. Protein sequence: CASSQVRAANYGYTF.

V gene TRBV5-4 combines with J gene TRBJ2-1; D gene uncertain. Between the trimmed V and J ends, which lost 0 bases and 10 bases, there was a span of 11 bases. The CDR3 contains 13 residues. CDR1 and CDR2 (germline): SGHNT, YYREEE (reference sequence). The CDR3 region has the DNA TGTGCCAGCAGCTTGGTGGGATCTATCGAGCAGTTCTTC. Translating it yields CASSLVGSIEQFF.

The CDR3 here is CASSFMGQNTEAFF. The CDR3 DNA follows: TGTGCCAGCAGTTTTATGGGACAGAACACTGAAGCTTTCTTT. The J gene is TRBJ1-1, the V gene TRBV27, with D possibly matching TRBD1 (6 bases). Germline V gene data show CDR1 as MNHEY and CDR2 as SMNVEV (reference sequence). V shed 3 bases and J shed 1 base, with 9 bases lying between them. This CDR3 comprises 14 residues.

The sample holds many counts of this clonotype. The CDR3 sequence is CASSFERLAKTQYF. CDR3 nucleotide sequence: TGTGCCAGCAGTTTTGAACGACTAGCGAAGACCCAGTACTTC. The chain combines TRBV6-6 with TRBJ2-5; 8 positions match TRBD2. The germline V gene encodes CDR1 MNHNY and CDR2 SVGAGI (reference sequence). The CDR3 has 14 residues. V was pared by 4 bases and J by 6 bases, with 7 bases of the junction left unmatched.

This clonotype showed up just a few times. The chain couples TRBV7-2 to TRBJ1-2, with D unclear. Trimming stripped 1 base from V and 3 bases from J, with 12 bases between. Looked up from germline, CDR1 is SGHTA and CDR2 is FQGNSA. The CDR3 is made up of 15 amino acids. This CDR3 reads CASSLGVPGYYGYTF. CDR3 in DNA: TGTGCCAGCAGCTTAGGGGTGCCAGGATACTATGGCTACACCTTC. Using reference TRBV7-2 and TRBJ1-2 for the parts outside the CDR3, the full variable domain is GAGVSQSPSNKVTEKGKDVELRCDPISGHTALYWYRQSLGQGLEFLIYFQGNSAPDKSGLPSDRFSAERTGGSVSTLTIQRTQQEDSAVYLCASSLGVPGYYGYTFGSGTRLTVV.

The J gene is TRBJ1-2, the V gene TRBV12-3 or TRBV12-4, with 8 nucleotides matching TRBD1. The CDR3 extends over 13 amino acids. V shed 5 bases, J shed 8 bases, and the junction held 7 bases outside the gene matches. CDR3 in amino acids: CASSVDRVGGYTF. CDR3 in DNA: TGTGCCAGCAGTGTGGACAGGGTAGGCGGCTACACCTTC.